The 30 T cell receptor beta chains presented below share a single source sample, sequenced in a study of CD8+ T cells in alopecia areata. It was cDNA, reverse transcribed from extracted RNA, that served as the sequencing template. TCRdb keeps only in-frame clones here, not all; method: immunoSEQ multiplex PCR. The table includes about 97,000 clones, approximately 42% detected once. Specimen: CD4+ T cells sorted from blood. These receptors were collected from a human donor with alopecia areata.

The count of this clone is one. The chain uses TRBV15 and TRBJ2-6, with a possible D match to TRBD1 (5 bases). Trimming cost V 0 bases and J 2 bases, with 8 bases left between them. The CDR3 extends over 16 amino acids. Germline V lookup: CDR1 LNHNV, CDR2 YYDKDF (reference sequence). The CDR3: CATSREKTAGANVLTF. CDR3 nucleotide sequence: TGTGCCACCAGCAGAGAAAAGACAGCTGGGGCCAACGTCCTGACTTTC.

V is TRBV30 and J is TRBJ2-1, with D perhaps matching TRBD2 (6 bases). The germline V and J ends were trimmed by 2 bases and 0 bases, with 8 bases remaining between them. CDR3 size: 14 residues. The germline CDR1 and CDR2 sequences are GTSNPN and SVGIG (reference sequence). The CDR3 sequence: CAWSMTSSYNEQFF. CDR3 sequence (DNA): TGTGCCTGGAGTATGACTAGCTCCTACAATGAGCAGTTCTTC.

CDR3 nucleotide sequence: TGTGCCAGCAGAAAACAGGGCGCCAAGGGCTACACCTTC. It specifies CASRKQGAKGYTF. The gene calls are TRBV2 and TRBJ1-2; D perhaps matches TRBD1 (6 bases). V shed 6 bases and J shed 8 bases, with 16 bases lying between them. Germline V gene sequence: CDR1 SNHLY, CDR2 FYNNEI. The CDR3 contains 13 residues.

The chain uses TRBV29-1 and TRBJ2-7; 11 bases are shared with TRBD2. The CDR3 runs 13 residues. The germline CDR1 and CDR2 sequences are SQVTM and ANQGSEA. Trimming removed 4 bases from V and 2 bases from J; junction bases left unmatched: 1. CDR3 sequence reads: CSVATSGTYEQYF. The DNA for the CDR3 is TGCAGCGTTGCGACTAGCGGGACCTACGAGCAGTACTTC.

This sequence joins TRBV30 and TRBJ2-7, with D unresolved. The germline gives CDR1 GTSNPN, CDR2 SVGIG (reference sequence). V was shortened by 4 bases and J by 0 bases, with 7 bases between the two germline ends. The CDR3 has 12 residues. CDR3: CAWTKSSYEQYF. The CDR3 DNA reads as TGTGCCTGGACTAAAAGCTCCTACGAGCAGTACTTC.

The rearrangement uses TRBV11-2 and TRBJ2-1; the match to TRBD1 covers 8 bases. Trimming removed 2 bases from V and 7 bases from J; junction bases left unmatched: 7. Germline loops: CDR1 SGHAT, CDR2 FQNNGV. The CDR3 length is 15 residues. The CDR3 nucleotides are TGTGCCAGCAGCTTAAGTCAGGGGGCTTATAATGAGCAGTTCTTC. Translated: CASSLSQGAYNEQFF.

The J gene is TRBJ1-6, the V gene TRBV4-2; D gene ambiguous. V shed 1 base and J shed 9 bases, with 7 bases lying between them. CDR1 is LGHNA and CDR2 is YNFKEQ in the germline V gene. CDR3 length: 13 amino acids. CDR3 in DNA: TGTGCCAGCAGCCAAGGGTCCCCTTCACCCCTCCACTTT. Protein sequence: CASSQGSPSPLHF.

The chain is built from TRBV11-2 and TRBJ2-1; D could derive from TRBD1 or TRBD2 (7 bases each). The CDR3 runs 15 residues. V dropped 7 bases and J dropped 5 bases, with 18 bases sitting between them. CDR1 is SGHAT and CDR2 is FQNNGV in the germline V gene. The CDR3 DNA sequence: TGTGCCAGCAACATTCAGGGGGGGACTAACAATGAGCAGTTCTTC. Translating gives CASNIQGGTNNEQFF.

A single count supports this clone. The genes are TRBV7-2 and TRBJ1-2; TRBD1 matches at 11 bases. Trimming took 5 bases from V and 4 from J; bases not matched to a gene: 9. In germline, CDR1 is SGHTA, CDR2 FQGNSA. This CDR3 comprises 16 residues. The CDR3 DNA reads TGTGCCAGCAGCGCTGGACAGGGGGCGACCTTCTATGGCTACACCTTC. Its protein is CASSAGQGATFYGYTF.

CDR3 sequence: CASSPRTRGPYEQYF. In nucleotides, the CDR3 is TGTGCCAGCAGCCCGAGGACCAGGGGGCCCTACGAGCAGTACTTC. The gene calls are TRBV7-2 and TRBJ2-7, with TRBD1 matching 8 bases. The CDR3 loop spans 15 amino acids. Trimming removed 5 bases from V and 2 bases from J; junction bases left unmatched: 8. Germline-derived CDR1 and CDR2 are SGHTA and FQGNSA.

This rearrangement joins TRBV4-2 to TRBJ2-3, with D possibly matching TRBD2 (6 bases). V was clipped by 1 base and J by 5 bases, with 16 bases between them. Germline V gives CDR1 LGHNA, CDR2 YNFKEQ. The CDR3 is 16 amino acids. CDR3 nucleotide sequence: TGTGCCAGCAGCCAAGGTTCGTCAGTGGAGGGAGATACGCAGTATTTT. It encodes CASSQGSSVEGDTQYF.

This chain links TRBV27 with TRBJ2-2; D uncertain. V lost 5 bases to trimming and J lost 0 bases, with 4 bases between them. There are 13 residues in the CDR3. Germline CDR1 is MNHEY and CDR2 is SMNVEV (reference sequence). The CDR3 loop is CASSLANTGELFF. The CDR3 region has the DNA TGTGCCAGCAGTCTCGCGAACACCGGGGAGCTGTTTTTT.

The J gene is TRBJ1-1, the V gene TRBV19; TRBD1 matches at 8 bases. V shed 5 bases and J 5 bases; nucleotides not matched to a gene: 10. Germline V gene sequence: CDR1 LNHDA, CDR2 SQIVND (reference sequence). The length of the CDR3 is 15 residues. The CDR3 reads CASSPSDRDFTEAFF. As DNA, the CDR3 is TGTGCCAGTAGTCCCTCGGACAGGGATTTTACTGAAGCTTTCTTT.

The chain has TRBV5-1 and TRBJ2-3; D remains unclear. Trimming pared 3 bases from V and 0 bases from J, leaving 14 bases between. CDR3 length: 16 amino acids. Germline CDR1 SGHRS, CDR2 YFSETQ. The CDR3 here is CASSSARAESTDTQYF. CDR3 bases: TGCGCCAGCAGCTCCGCTAGAGCAGAAAGCACAGATACGCAGTATTTT.

The chain is built from TRBV7-6 and TRBJ2-5; 10 positions agree with TRBD1. Losses at the gene ends were 4 bases for V and 4 bases for J; bases not matched to a gene: 12. The CDR3 has 17 residues. CDR1 and CDR2 from the germline V gene are SGHVS and FNYEAQ. CDR3 sequence (DNA): TGTGCCAGCAGCTCCCAGGGTGGACAGGGGGGATCAGAGACCCAGTACTTC. It translates to CASSSQGGQGGSETQYF. The whole variable domain, remainder taken from reference TRBV7-6 and TRBJ2-5, is GAGVSQSPRYKVTKRGQDVALRCDPISGHVSLYWYRQALGQGPEFLTYFNYEAQQDKSGLPNDRFSAERPEGSISTLTIQRTEQRDSAMYRCASSSQGGQGGSETQYFGPGTRLLVL.

The chain has TRBV6-5 and TRBJ2-2, with 7 bases fitting TRBD1. V gave up 6 bases and J gave up 7 bases; unmatched junction bases: 11. This CDR3 has 15 amino acids. CDR1 is MNHEY, CDR2 SVGAGI, per germline. CDR3 protein: CASRLDRVAVGELFF. Written as DNA, the CDR3 is TGTGCCAGCAGGCTCGACAGGGTAGCCGTCGGGGAGCTGTTTTTT.

This clone has a handful of counts. The rearrangement uses TRBV7-2 and TRBJ2-5, with 15 nucleotides matching TRBD2. The CDR3 runs to 16 residues. Germline V gene data show CDR1 as SGHTA and CDR2 as FQGNSA. Trimming took 5 bases from V and 2 from J; bases not matched to a gene: 3. The CDR3 DNA follows: TGTGCCAGCAGCCCGGGACTAGCGGGAGGACAAGAGACCCAGTACTTC. Translated: CASSPGLAGGQETQYF.

The chain links TRBV30 to TRBJ2-3; TRBD1 aligns across 11 bases. The V and J ends lost 4 bases and 4 bases, in that order; junction bases with no gene match: 4. The CDR3 sequence is 14 residues long. Looked up from germline, CDR1 is GTSNPN and CDR2 is SVGIG (reference sequence). CDR3 DNA: TGTGCCTGGACCGGGACAGGGGGGCCAGATACGCAGTATTTT. Translating gives CAWTGTGGPDTQYF.

This clone was counted between two and nine times. The chain couples TRBV30 to TRBJ2-5, with 12 bases matching TRBD2. The CDR3 spans 13 residues. Germline V CDR1 and CDR2: GTSNPN, SVGIG (reference sequence). V dropped 5 bases and J dropped 5; count of bases not matched to a gene: 3. The CDR3 DNA is TGTGCCTGGCACCTAGCGGGAGGGGAGACCCAGTACTTC. This sequence encodes CAWHLAGGETQYF.

This clone was found a few times. V usage is TRBV4-1 and J usage is TRBJ2-3, with a possible D match to TRBD1 (5 bases). This CDR3 region has 13 residues. The germline gives CDR1 MGHRA, CDR2 YSYEKL. The V and J ends lost 6 bases and 14 bases respectively, with 21 bases between them. As DNA, the CDR3 is TGCGCCAGCAGTCGAACCAGGGTCGAAGTCGCGTATTTT. Protein sequence: CASSRTRVEVAYF.

J is TRBJ2-5 and V is TRBV7-9; no reliable D call. The V and J ends lost 5 bases and 5 bases respectively, with 9 bases between them. CDR1 is SEHNR and CDR2 is FQNEAQ in the germline V gene (reference sequence). The CDR3 runs to 12 residues. The CDR3 spells CASSLPRETQYF. The CDR3 DNA reads as TGTGCCAGCAGCCTCCCTAGGGAGACCCAGTACTTC.

The chain has TRBV2 and TRBJ2-7, with D perhaps TRBD1 or TRBD2 (5 bases each). Germline V gene lookup returns CDR1 SNHLY and CDR2 FYNNEI. CDR3 length: 13 residues. V was trimmed by 7 bases and J by 7 bases, leaving 17 bases between them. This CDR3 reads CASNRDGPGEQYF. The CDR3 DNA reads as TGTGCCAGCAACCGGGACGGTCCGGGGGAGCAGTACTTC.

A note on this clone: Other DNA sequences in the sample encode the same CDR3. The rearrangement uses TRBV30 and TRBJ1-5; possible D gene TRBD1, 5 bases. The CDR3 covers 13 residues. CDR1 is GTSNPN, CDR2 SVGIG, per germline (reference sequence). The V end was cut by 3 bases, the J end by 3 bases, with 9 bases between. For the CDR3, the DNA is TGTGCCTGGAGCAGAGGGGACAATCAGCCCCAGCATTTT. Amino acid sequence: CAWSRGDNQPQHF.

The chain uses TRBV4-1 and TRBJ2-7; 7 nucleotides match TRBD2. Germline CDR1 and CDR2: MGHRA and YSYEKL. V trimming: 3 bases; J trimming: 3 bases; junction bases outside the gene matches: 5. This CDR3 region has 14 residues. The CDR3 is CASSHPLAVYEQYF. The CDR3 DNA follows: TGCGCCAGCAGCCACCCCCTAGCGGTCTACGAGCAGTACTTC.

This clone was counted between two and nine times. The J gene is TRBJ2-5, the V gene TRBV5-4; TRBD1 aligns across 8 bases. The V gene's germline CDR1 is SGHNT and CDR2 YYREEE (reference sequence). The CDR3 runs to 13 residues. V dropped 2 bases and J dropped 4; count of bases not matched to a gene: 1. The CDR3 reads CASSFDRGETQYF. CDR3 in DNA: TGTGCCAGCAGCTTTGACAGGGGAGAGACCCAGTACTTC. The full variable domain, with the rest looked up from reference TRBV5-4 and TRBJ2-5, is ETGVTQSPTHLIKTRGQQVTLRCSSQSGHNTVSWYQQALGQGPQFIFQYYREEENGRGNFPPRFSGLQFPNYSSELNVNALELDDSALYLCASSFDRGETQYFGPGTRLLVL.

V gene TRBV9 combines with J gene TRBJ1-3; D not certain. V lost 0 bases, J lost 0 bases, and 7 bases lay in between. Germline V gene sequence: CDR1 SGDLS, CDR2 YYNGEE. CDR3 size: 15 residues. CDR3 sequence reads: CASSVDGLSGNTIYF. In nucleotides, the CDR3 is TGTGCCAGCAGCGTAGACGGGCTCTCTGGAAACACCATATATTTT.

This clone was seen a few times. Other nucleotide sequences in the sample specify the same CDR3. V gene TRBV19 combines with J gene TRBJ2-3; D gene uncertain. Trimming stripped 3 bases from V and 1 base from J, with 5 bases between. CDR1 is LNHDA, CDR2 SQIVND, per germline (reference sequence). The CDR3 totals 13 residues. DNA for the CDR3: TGTGCCAGTAGTATGAGTGGCACAGATACGCAGTATTTT. It specifies CASSMSGTDTQYF.

The J gene is TRBJ1-2, the V gene TRBV5-1; the D gene is possibly TRBD1 (6 bases). CDR3 length equals 14 residues. Trimming removed 4 bases from V and 6 bases from J, with 16 bases in between. Germline values: CDR1 SGHRS, CDR2 YFSETQ. The CDR3 DNA is TGCGCCAGCAGCGACATGACAGGAGGGCATGGCTACACCTTC. It yields the protein CASSDMTGGHGYTF.

This sequence joins TRBV7-2 and TRBJ1-4; D is undetermined. Deletions cut 3 bases from V and 8 bases from J, with 10 bases between. CDR1 is SGHTA and CDR2 is FQGNSA in the germline V gene. CDR3 length: 13 amino acids. CDR3 in amino acids: CASSFSVREKLFF. The DNA of the CDR3 is TGTGCCAGCAGCTTTAGCGTACGCGAAAAACTGTTTTTT.

This chain uses TRBV4-2 with TRBJ2-3; D gene unclear. The V end was cut by 0 bases, the J end by 14 bases, with 15 bases between. This CDR3 has 13 amino acids. Looked up from germline, CDR1 is LGHNA and CDR2 is YNFKEQ. The chain's CDR3 is CASSQDLEATLYF. CDR3 bases: TGTGCCAGCAGCCAAGATCTGGAAGCTACACTGTATTTT.